These 32 T cell receptor beta chains were sequenced from one sample in a study of regulatory T cells in long-lasting Graves disease. Through Arm-PCR of CDR3 regions and iRepertoire HTBI primers, TCR beta libraries were built. TCRdb re-analysed the multiplex PCR reads in MiXCR, keeping a single row per CDR3 protein. The profile covers 550,000 to 700,000 distinct CDR3 sequences, with roughly 16% appearing a single time and 12% taken by the ten largest. Stated time point: newly diagnosed GD, antithyroid drugs for less than 3 months. Following extraction of RNA from PBMCs, that RNA was used to make the TCR library. The sample was also linked to a second study, of T cells in Graves' hyperthyroidism and ophthalmopathy.

The input for sequencing was peripheral blood mononuclear cells (PBMCs), taken at new diagnosis, from a patient treated with antithyroid drugs. The receptors here all came from a man aged 18 to 35 with Graves disease.

In this sample, this clonotype turned up a few times. The chain is built from TRBV9 and TRBJ2-5, with D unresolved. The CDR3 runs to 15 residues. Looked up from germline, CDR1 is SGDLS and CDR2 is YYNGEE. The germline V and J ends were trimmed by 2 bases and 1 base, with 12 bases remaining between them. DNA for the CDR3: TGTGCCAGCAGCGTGACTCCAGAGATCCAAGAGACCCAGTACTTC. Protein product: CASSVTPEIQETQYF.

There are many counts of this clonotype. The chain joins TRBV29-1 to TRBJ2-1; 9 bases are shared with TRBD2. The CDR3 extends over 14 amino acids. CDR1 and CDR2 from the germline V gene are SQVTM and ANQGSEA. Germline trimming cut 3 bases from V and 6 bases from J; bases unmatched to any gene: 6. In DNA form, the CDR3 reads TGCAGCGTTGACCTAGCGGGGAGGGTCAATGAGCAGTTCTTC. It translates to CSVDLAGRVNEQFF.

The J gene is TRBJ2-7, the V gene TRBV7-2; 9 positions agree with TRBD2. V shed 0 bases, J shed 8 bases, and the junction held 5 bases outside the gene matches. Germline V CDR1 and CDR2: SGHTA, FQGNSA. CDR3 length: 14 amino acids. CDR3 in amino acids: CASSLAVSGSQQYF. The CDR3 nucleotides are TGTGCCAGCAGCTTAGCGGTTAGCGGGAGCCAGCAGTACTTC.

In this sample, this clonotype turned up many times. The chain uses TRBV11-2 and TRBJ2-5; the D is unclear. Trimming cost V 1 base and J 5 bases, with 11 bases left between them. The CDR3 length is 14 residues. CDR1 and CDR2 from the germline V gene are SGHAT and FQNNGV. Written as DNA, the CDR3 is TGTGCCAGCAGCTTAGGTCCGACTTGGGAGACCCAGTACTTC. This gives the protein CASSLGPTWETQYF.

The table lists this clonotype with a few counts. The genes are TRBV6-1 and TRBJ1-6; D gene ambiguous. Germline assignment: CDR1 MNHNS and CDR2 SASEGT. Trimming pared 7 bases from V and 5 bases from J, leaving 15 bases between. The CDR3 extends over 15 amino acids. Here the CDR3 reads CASNPRGPNNSPLHF. The CDR3 region has the DNA TGTGCCAGCAACCCACGAGGGCCGAATAATTCACCCCTCCACTTT.

This clonotype was counted ten times or more. This chain uses TRBV24-1 with TRBJ1-1; a possible D gene is TRBD1 (5 bases). The CDR3 length is 18 residues. The germline V gene has CDR1 KGHDR and CDR2 SFDVKD. Trimming cost V 8 bases and J 3 bases, with 27 bases left between them. CDR3 in amino acids: CATTRTRDRPVIDTEAFF. The CDR3 DNA follows: TGTGCCACCACCCGCACCAGGGACCGCCCGGTCATTGACACTGAAGCTTTCTTT.

This clonotype was observed a handful of times. Written as DNA, the CDR3 is TGCGCCAGCAGCCAAGAGAGGAGCGGGAGTTTCTTGCAAGAGACCCAGTACTTC. Residues: CASSQERSGSFLQETQYF. The chain recombines TRBV4-1 with TRBJ2-5; 8 nucleotides match TRBD2. The V and J ends lost 0 bases and 2 bases, in that order; junction bases with no gene match: 11. The CDR3 has 18 amino acids. Germline V lookup: CDR1 MGHRA, CDR2 YSYEKL.

This clonotype turned up a few times. This chain joins TRBV7-2 and TRBJ1-6; D is unclear. V dropped 3 bases and J dropped 11 bases, with 14 bases sitting between them. The CDR3 runs to 14 residues. Germline V gives CDR1 SGHTA, CDR2 FQGNSA. The CDR3 DNA follows: TGTGCCAGCAGCTTGCGCGATTCCCTAACACCCCTCCACTTT. This codes for CASSLRDSLTPLHF.

This clonotype occurred a few times. The rearrangement uses TRBV6-9 and TRBJ2-7; 7 bases line up with TRBD2. V gave up 0 bases and J gave up 3 bases; unmatched junction bases: 5. Per the germline V gene, CDR1 is MNHGY and CDR2 is SVAAGI. The CDR3 loop spans 15 amino acids. CDR3 bases: TGTGCCAGCAGTTATTCTGGGGGGGGTTACTACGAGCAGTACTTC. Translated: CASSYSGGGYYEQYF.

There are many counts of this clonotype. V is TRBV20-1 and J is TRBJ2-7, with 10 bases aligning to TRBD2. The germline CDR1 and CDR2 sequences are DFQATT and SNEGSKA (reference sequence). The CDR3 contains 13 residues. V trimming: 3 bases; J trimming: 4 bases; junction bases outside the gene matches: 3. The CDR3 DNA sequence: TGCAGTGCTAGGGGGACTAGCGTATACGAGCAGTACTTC. Translation: CSARGTSVYEQYF.

In its sample, this clonotype was seen many times. The chain has TRBV5-1 and TRBJ2-7; TRBD1 aligns across 7 bases. Germline assignment: CDR1 SGHRS and CDR2 YFSETQ. Germline trimming cut 5 bases from V and 1 base from J; bases unmatched to any gene: 12. The CDR3 loop spans 16 amino acids. CDR3 bases: TGCGCCAGCAGGCACACCCTCCGGGACAGTTCCTACGAGCAGTACTTC. Translating gives CASRHTLRDSSYEQYF.

The J gene is TRBJ2-1, the V gene TRBV20-1; 8 bases agree with TRBD2. The J segment lost 7 bases and the V segment lost 7 bases, leaving 12 bases of the junction unmatched. From germline, CDR1 is DFQATT and CDR2 SNEGSKA (reference sequence). This CDR3 is built from 14 residues. Written as DNA, the CDR3 is TGCAGTGTTAGTTTGGCGGGAGGAGTTAATGAGCAGTTCTTC. Encoded protein: CSVSLAGGVNEQFF.

This clonotype showed up many times. The chain has TRBV20-1 and TRBJ1-1; no reliable D call. The CDR3 has 13 residues. V shed 6 bases and J shed 7 bases, with 18 bases lying between them. Germline V lookup: CDR1 DFQATT, CDR2 SNEGSKA (reference sequence). The CDR3 region is CSAPDLGEGEAFF. CDR3 nucleotides: TGCAGTGCACCAGACCTAGGAGAGGGTGAAGCTTTCTTT.

This clonotype was detected only a few times. It is likely a read error, because the conserved phenylalanine at the end of the CDR3 is missing. This chain connects TRBV6-6 to TRBJ1-1, with D unclear. Germline lookup yields CDR1 MNHNY and CDR2 SVGAGI (reference sequence). V lost 0 bases to trimming and J lost 5 bases, with 7 bases between them. The length of the CDR3 is 13 residues. The chain's CDR3 is CASSYSARTEAFL. The DNA for the CDR3 is TGTGCCAGCAGTTACTCGGCGAGAACTGAAGCTTTCCTT.

This chain joins TRBV10-1 and TRBJ2-2; D perhaps matches TRBD2 (6 bases). Trimming removed 0 bases at V and 4 bases at J, with 18 bases between. CDR3 length: 18 residues. Germline CDR1 reads WNHNN; CDR2 reads SYGVQD (reference sequence). The CDR3 region is CASSESLGRERGTGELFF. CDR3 DNA sequence: TGCGCCAGCAGTGAGTCCCTCGGGCGGGAAAGAGGCACCGGGGAGCTGTTTTTT.

The V gene is TRBV4-1, the J gene TRBJ1-2; 8 bases are shared with TRBD1. The CDR3 is 14 residues long. V lost 7 bases, J lost 5 bases, and 9 bases stayed unmatched. The V gene's germline CDR1 is MGHRA and CDR2 YSYEKL. CDR3 loop: CASNPGQEGYGYTF. The CDR3 nucleotides are TGCGCCAGCAACCCGGGACAGGAGGGTTATGGCTACACCTTC.

This clonotype showed up many times. The chain combines TRBV10-3 with TRBJ2-7; D gene unclear. The V end was cut by 5 bases, the J end by 5 bases, with 10 bases between. Germline-derived CDR1 and CDR2 are ENHRY and SYGVKD. This CDR3 is built from 12 residues. The CDR3 nucleotides are TGTGCCATCAGTTCCTTGCCTCACGAGCAGTACTTC. Protein: CAISSLPHEQYF.

Many counts were recorded for this clonotype. The chain employs TRBV12-3 or TRBV12-4 and TRBJ2-7; the match to TRBD2 covers 8 bases. CDR3 length equals 16 residues. V shed 7 bases and J 2 bases; nucleotides not matched to a gene: 13. CDR3 loop: CASTPGGGGRTYEQYF. The CDR3 DNA is TGTGCCAGCACCCCCGGGGGGGGCGGGAGGACCTACGAGCAGTACTTC.

This clonotype was observed a handful of times. The rearrangement joins TRBV20-1 to TRBJ2-2; D may be TRBD1 (7 bases). There are 15 residues in the CDR3. V shed 6 bases and J shed 4 bases, with 18 bases lying between them. The germline CDR1 and CDR2 sequences are DFQATT and SNEGSKA (reference sequence). The CDR3 here is CSAHQGGWSTGELFF. The DNA of the CDR3 is TGCAGTGCCCACCAGGGGGGTTGGAGCACCGGGGAGCTGTTTTTT.

This clonotype was seen a handful of times. CDR3 sequence: CASSRTGDYYGYTF. Here the CDR3 DNA reads TGTGCCAGCAGCCGGACGGGTGATTACTATGGCTACACCTTC. The V call is TRBV7-8, the J call TRBJ1-2; D is unresolved. V shed 5 bases and J shed 3 bases, with 13 bases lying between them. CDR3 length: 14 amino acids. The germline V gene has CDR1 SGHVS and CDR2 FQNEAQ.

A few counts support this clonotype. The J gene is TRBJ2-7, the V gene TRBV5-6; D may be TRBD1 (6 bases). There are 14 residues in the CDR3. Trimming stripped 2 bases from V and 0 bases from J, with 9 bases between. In germline, CDR1 is SGHDT, CDR2 YYEEEE. The CDR3 sequence: CASSLEGVSYEQYF. The CDR3 coding sequence is TGTGCCAGCAGCTTAGAGGGGGTCTCCTACGAGCAGTACTTC.

This clonotype was seen many times. The CDR3 DNA sequence: TGTGCCACCACCCCGACTAGCGTGGATACGCAGTATTTT. It specifies CATTPTSVDTQYF. V usage is TRBV15 and J usage is TRBJ2-3; 8 positions match TRBD2. The CDR3 is 13 residues long. Germline V CDR1 and CDR2: LNHNV, YYDKDF (reference sequence). The trim removed 7 bases at V and 6 bases at J, leaving 6 bases unmatched.

This clonotype was seen repeatedly, ten times or more. J is TRBJ2-7 and V is TRBV5-1, with D perhaps TRBD1 or TRBD2 (5 bases each). CDR1 and CDR2 from the germline V gene are SGHRS and YFSETQ. V lost 4 bases and J lost 3, with 14 bases in between. The CDR3 runs 14 residues. The CDR3 region has the DNA TGCGCCAGCAGCCCTTCGGGGCAGAGCTACGAGCAGTACTTC. Translating it yields CASSPSGQSYEQYF.

This chain connects TRBV20-1 to TRBJ2-7; D remains unclear. CDR3 length: 14 amino acids. Germline lookup yields CDR1 DFQATT and CDR2 SNEGSKA (reference sequence). V shed 3 bases and J shed 3 bases, with 15 bases lying between them. CDR3 protein: CSASGFIDVYEQYF. As DNA, the CDR3 is TGCAGTGCTAGTGGGTTCATAGACGTCTACGAGCAGTACTTC.

Comment on this clonotype: One base away lies a much larger clone, so this may be a sequencing read error. Here the CDR3 omits its conserved ending phenylalanine or tryptophan, so a read error is the likely source. The chain uses TRBV2 and TRBJ2-3, with TRBD2 matching over 9 bases. The CDR3 covers 15 residues. J lost 2 bases, V lost 7 bases, and 7 bases had no gene match. CDR1 SNHLY and CDR2 FYNNEI come from the germline V gene. The CDR3 region has the DNA TGTGCCAGCACGGCGGCGGGAGGGCCCACAGATACGCAGTATTTG. Protein product: CASTAAGGPTDTQYL.

J is TRBJ2-3 and V is TRBV13; 7 positions agree with TRBD2. Germline CDR1 reads PRHDT; CDR2 reads FYEKMQ (reference sequence). The V segment lost 3 bases and the J segment 4 bases; nucleotides outside the gene matches: 1. The CDR3 sequence is 13 residues long. CDR3 sequence (DNA): TGTGCCAGCAGCTTTCGGGAGGCAGATACGCAGTATTTT. It encodes CASSFREADTQYF.

The genes are TRBV27 and TRBJ1-5, with 7 bases matching TRBD1. The CDR3 totals 16 residues. Germline CDR1 MNHEY, CDR2 SMNVEV (reference sequence). Trimming cost V 0 bases and J 2 bases; bases outside gene matches: 4. Here the CDR3 reads CASSLSHRGGNQPQHF. CDR3 DNA sequence: TGTGCCAGCAGTTTATCGCACAGGGGAGGCAATCAGCCCCAGCATTTT.

This clonotype was seen repeatedly, ten times or more. V is TRBV19 and J is TRBJ2-3; 8 bases fit TRBD2. The CDR3 is made up of 14 amino acids. V lost 5 bases, J lost 5 bases, and 6 bases stayed unmatched. CDR1 is LNHDA, CDR2 SQIVND, per germline (reference sequence). The CDR3 DNA is TGTGCCAGTAGTGTCACTAGCGGACGAGATACGCAGTATTTT. It translates to CASSVTSGRDTQYF.

This clonotype was detected only a few times. This chain joins TRBV7-9 and TRBJ2-3; D is undetermined. The germline V and J ends were trimmed by 7 bases and 2 bases, with 13 bases remaining between them. This CDR3 has 14 amino acids. The germline gives CDR1 SEHNR, CDR2 FQNEAQ (reference sequence). CDR3 in amino acids: CASIQLISTDTQYF. CDR3 in DNA: TGTGCCAGCATCCAACTCATTTCCACAGATACGCAGTATTTT. Full variable domain (missing parts from reference TRBV7-9 and TRBJ2-3): DTGVSQNPRHKITKRGQNVTFRCDPISEHNRLYWYRQTLGQGPEFLTYFQNEAQLEKSRLLSDRFSAERPKGSFSTLEIQRTEQGDSAMYLCASIQLISTDTQYFGPGTRLTVL.

This clonotype has just a few counts. This chain uses TRBV6-1 with TRBJ1-1; D not certain. Germline V gene sequence: CDR1 MNHNS, CDR2 SASEGT. The ends were cut back, 7 bases at V and 1 base at J, with 13 bases in the middle. This CDR3 comprises 14 residues. The CDR3 region is CASILSSGNTEAFF. CDR3 bases: TGTGCCAGCATCCTTTCCTCGGGGAACACTGAAGCTTTCTTT.

In its sample, this clonotype was seen many times. The V call is TRBV2, the J call TRBJ2-2, with 16 nucleotides matching TRBD2. V lost 6 bases and J lost 6; bases outside the gene matches: 10. Germline V gene sequence: CDR1 SNHLY, CDR2 FYNNEI. The CDR3 contains 18 residues. CDR3 bases: TGTGCCAGCAGCCACACCGGGACTAGCGGGAGGGCGGCCGGGGAGCTGTTTTTT. It translates to CASSHTGTSGRAAGELFF.

The chain is built from TRBV19 and TRBJ2-7; TRBD2 matches 14 bases. V was pared by 6 bases and J by 1 base, with 11 bases of the junction left unmatched. Germline-derived CDR1 and CDR2 are LNHDA and SQIVND (reference sequence). The CDR3 loop spans 18 amino acids. CDR3 sequence reads: CASSPGTSGSGPSYEQYF. The CDR3 DNA sequence: TGTGCCAGTAGCCCCGGGACTAGCGGGAGCGGACCTTCCTACGAGCAGTACTTC. Together with reference TRBV19 and TRBJ2-7, the CDR3 gives the full variable domain: DGGITQSPKYLFRKEGQNVTLSCEQNLNHDAMYWYRQDPGQGLRLIYYSQIVNDFQKGDIAEGYSVSREKKESFPLTVTSAQKNPTAFYLCASSPGTSGSGPSYEQYFGPGTRLTVT.